This T cell receptor (beta chain) was captured by sequencing in a study of coeliac disease (dated 2022 in TCRdb). Background for the entire study: Coeliac patients were categorised as having newly diagnosed active disease, refractory coeliac disease type I, or disease controlled by a gluten-free diet. Because high-resolution HLA typing was not available, biased TRBV7-2 usage was queried as a proof of principle. The study applied next-generation sequencing of rearranged TRB and TRG CDR3 regions to small intestinal lymphocyte fractions from coeliac and non-coeliac patients. The study was aimed at characterising TR repertoires of small intestinal T cells in active, refractory type I and gluten-free-diet-treated coeliac disease. Of the 30 or so patients in the full study, roughly 22 had coeliac disease confirmed by serology and 8 were controls with non-small intestinal disorders. TRB sequencing was successfully performed on samples from around 27 subjects, among which approximately 23 paired bulk unsorted intraepithelial and lamina propria cell samples were included. What the study reported, not specific to this receptor: The authors considered the approach unsuitable for unbiased detection of gliadin-specific T cells, which are scarce and rarely shared between patients. Cross-contamination between compartments was possible, because separating intraepithelial cells from lamina propria cells did not produce high-purity fractions. TRB repertoires were mostly private, with most amino acid sequences found in only one sample, and V-gene usage showed no significant difference between disease groups. Active coeliac intraepithelial and lamina propria samples had lower TRB and TRG repertoire clonality than controls, suggesting that diverse T cells were recruited.

There are 13 amino acids in the CDR3, from cysteine to valine inclusive. The only DNA kept is the CDR3, 39 bases in frame from the first base. On this clone: It lacks a known antigen. Base qualities are missing; no much larger clone stands one base away.

Libraries were prepared through the immunoSEQ multiplex PCR assay. The TR loci were subjected to amplification by multiplexed PCR, for which V gene segments served as targets of the forward primers and J gene segments as targets of the reverse primers. The amplified CDR3 regions were sequenced using the Illumina HiSeq System. Regarding the original processing steps: Closely related reads were merged by a nearest-neighbour algorithm to remove PCR and sequencing errors and to collapse the data into unique sequences. Repertoires were summarised by clonality and by T cell density, defined as TR molecules per amount of genomic DNA input. Public TRs were defined as CDR3 amino acid sequences in at least 80% of unsorted samples, then tested for differential abundance between coeliac and control samples. Disease-group differences in clonality and density were tested with Kruskal-Wallis tests followed by Dunn post-tests. As stored in TCRdb, this immuneACCESS dataset retains in-frame rearrangements with V and J assigned. A fraction of the clones does not appear; measured against another copy, unresolved V genes explain less than half of the discrepancy, and the remainder lacks a known reason. The V and J calls and clone size were taken over from that table, and D and trimming were inferred from the DNA. The sample has about 3,000 clones on record, nearly 55% of them singletons. In total, the top ten clones hold more than 9% of the sample.

Cells were frozen in aliquots of 500,000 in DMSO/FBS in liquid nitrogen, and a single aliquot from each fraction was used for sequencing. All 30 or so patients in the study underwent endoscopy and small intestinal biopsy. To release intraepithelial cells, biopsies were stirred for one hour at 37 degrees C in RPMI with EGTA, MgCl2 and 1% FBS. Genomic DNA was extracted from frozen unsorted cell fractions using the Qiagen DNeasy blood extraction kit. The chain couples TRBV21-1 to TRBJ2-7; whether TRBD1, the table's D call, matches the DNA was not checked. TRBV21-1 is reported as a pseudogene. The receptor was derived from a man aged 45 to 65 with active celiac disease. The sequenced sample was intraepithelial lymphocytes from the gut. The cell subset or site label of this sample denotes: intraepithelial cell (IEC) fraction of small intestinal biopsy. The sequence in DNA is TGTGCCAGCAGCAGCAGGGGCTCCTACGAGCAGTACGTC. Its translation reads: CASSSRGSYEQYV.